This T cell receptor beta chain derives from a study of cytomegalovirus exposure and HLA in healthy donors. Points from the study as a whole: Specificity for CMV antigens was confirmed in vitro for a few of the CMV-associated chains. It was reported that the classifier diagnosed cytomegalovirus status with high specificity and sensitivity in both the original and validation cohorts.

This clone was counted only a few times. Antigen specificity is unknown. The PCR made use of 60 Vbeta and 13 Jbeta primers. Libraries were prepared by immunoSEQ multiplex PCR; TCRdb keeps only in-frame clonotypes and omits some of them. This table holds 150,000 to 200,000 clones, around 77% found once. Donors were nominally healthy when sampled, though unrecorded immune exposures were likely. The sequence was obtained from a young man in good health and CMV-seronegative. Source material: PBMCs.

CDR3 region: CATSRGDRGEQYF. CDR3 in DNA: TGTGCCACCAGCAGAGGGGACAGGGGCGAGCAGTACTTC. The chain has TRBV15 and TRBJ2-5, with 10 bases matching TRBD1. The J call may be incorrect, as the DNA end agrees better with TRBJ2-7. Germline values: CDR1 LNHNV, CDR2 YYDKDF (reference sequence). The CDR3 has 13 residues.